The rows below give T cell receptor beta chains drawn from one sample of a study of early T cells in non-severe SARS-CoV-2 infection. TCRdb fed the 5' RACE reads into MiXCR, producing one record per CDR3 protein. The sample records tens of thousands of distinct CDR3 sequences, roughly 12% being singletons. Sequenced material: whole blood. These receptors all stem from an adult who was a healthcare worker with PCR-confirmed SARS-CoV-2 infection or an uninfected control (not recorded which). The CDR3 runs from the conserved cysteine through the conserved F or W. The D gene is left open where the match is weak. The size of a clone is reported for some rows only, either as once, few or many, or as a class for expanded clones.

DNA: TGCGCCAGCAGTGAGTCCTACTATGGCTACACCTTC
CDR3: CASSESYYGYTF
size: many
D: -
J: TRBJ1-2
V: TRBV10-2

DNA: TGCGCCAGCAGACAAGCGACAGGAGGCACCGGGGAGCTGTTTTTT
CDR3: CASRQATGGTGELFF
size: few
D: -
J: TRBJ2-2
V: TRBV5-1

DNA: TGTGCCAGCAGCACCCGCGGGGGCTCCTACAATGAGCAGTTCTTC
CDR3: CASSTRGGSYNEQFF
size: many
D: TRBD2
J: TRBJ2-1
V: TRBV5-6

DNA: TGTGCCAGCAGCTTAGGGTCGCGTCTAGCGGGGTACAATGAGCAGTTCTTC
CDR3: CASSLGSRLAGYNEQFF
size: many
D: TRBD2
J: TRBJ2-1
V: TRBV7-2

DNA: TGTGCCAGCAGCTTAGTGTACCAGGGGGCGTCTGGAAACACCATATATTTT
CDR3: CASSLVYQGASGNTIYF
size: -
D: TRBD1
J: TRBJ1-3
V: TRBV7-6

DNA: TGTGCCAGCAGCGAACAGGGATTCGGAAATTCTGAAGCTTTCTTT
CDR3: CASSEQGFGNSEAFF
size: few
D: -
J: TRBJ1-1
V: TRBV5-6

DNA: TGTGCCATCAGTAAACGTAGCGGGAGTTACAATGAGCAGTTCTTC
CDR3: CAISKRSGSYNEQFF
size: few
D: TRBD2
J: TRBJ2-1
V: TRBV10-3

DNA: TGTGCCAGCAGCTTGTGGCGAGAGAGTGAAAAACTGTTTTTT
CDR3: CASSLWRESEKLFF
size: few
D: -
J: TRBJ1-4
V: TRBV7-2

DNA: TGTGCCAGCGGGCCAGCGGGAGGGGGCTACAATGAGCAGTTCTTC
CDR3: CASGPAGGGYNEQFF
size: few
D: TRBD2
J: TRBJ2-1
V: TRBV7-3

DNA: TGTGCCAGCAGCACGCTCCAGGGAGATAGGCCCTACGAGCAGTACTTC
CDR3: CASSTLQGDRPYEQYF
size: -
D: -
J: TRBJ2-7
V: TRBV7-8